The clone carrying this TCR beta chain was seen just once. The sample originates from a study of blood T cell repertoires in COVID-19. Under the authors' procedure: For nucleated cells, counts were estimated from reference gene primer amplification. Sequencing used immunoSEQ multiplex PCR; TCRdb keeps in-frame clones, though not all of them. Clonal size and the V and J genes are those of that table, whereas D and trimming came from the DNA. The sample contains approximately 240,000 clones, around 90% of which appear only once. The CDR3 has 14 residues. Germline lookup yields CDR1 MNHEY and CDR2 SMNVEV (reference sequence). V was shortened by 5 bases and J by 2 bases, with 10 bases between the two germline ends. The study assigned cohorts using participant-reported clinical history.

What was sequenced was PBMCs or T cells enriched from blood (not recorded which). J is TRBJ2-1 and V is TRBV27; D is perhaps TRBD1 (5 bases). This receptor was obtained from a woman in her thirties with acute COVID-19. CDR3: CASSLDSPYNEQFF. The CDR3 DNA reads as TGTGCCAGCAGTCTCGACAGCCCCTACAATGAGCAGTTCTTC.